A single sample is the source of the 32 T cell receptor beta chains below, sequenced in a study of blood T cell repertoires in COVID-19. The protocol was immunoSEQ multiplex PCR, while the TCRdb copy is restricted to in-frame clones and leaves out a portion. The sample shows about 100,000 clones, around 85% of them seen only once. The material sequenced was peripheral blood. These receptors all stem from a woman in her sixties with acute or convalescent COVID-19.

The chain employs TRBV30 and TRBJ2-5; TRBD1 is a possible D gene (5 bases). V lost 5 bases and J 7 bases, leaving 20 bases between the germline ends. The germline gives CDR1 GTSNPN, CDR2 SVGIG (reference sequence). The CDR3 runs to 14 residues. DNA for the CDR3: TGTGCCTGGGATTCGGACATCCTGAAGGGGACCCAGTACTTC. This translates into CAWDSDILKGTQYF.

The V gene is TRBV12-3 or TRBV12-4, the J gene TRBJ1-2; the D gene is possibly TRBD1 (6 bases). V lost 5 bases, J lost 8 bases, and 15 bases lay in between. The CDR3 extends over 13 amino acids. CDR3 nucleotide sequence: TGTGCCAGCAGTAGGACAGCCCTGTGGGGCTACACCTTC. This codes for CASSRTALWGYTF.

The J gene is TRBJ2-1, the V gene TRBV7-6; tentative D call: TRBD1 (6 bases). Germline CDR1 reads SGHVS; CDR2 reads FNYEAQ. Trimming removed 4 bases from V and 7 bases from J, with 14 bases in between. The CDR3 sequence is 14 residues long. CDR3 nucleotide sequence: TGTGCCAGCAGCTCATGGGACGGGACAAATGAGCAGTTCTTC. Translation gives CASSSWDGTNEQFF. Filled out from reference TRBV7-6 and TRBJ2-1, the complete variable domain reads GAGVSQSPRYKVTKRGQDVALRCDPISGHVSLYWYRQALGQGPEFLTYFNYEAQQDKSGLPNDRFSAERPEGSISTLTIQRTEQRDSAMYRCASSSWDGTNEQFFGPGTRLTVL.

The rearrangement joins TRBV11-2 to TRBJ1-2; D gene uncertain. The ends were cut back, 1 base at V and 5 bases at J, with 8 bases in the middle. The CDR3 sequence is 13 residues long. Per the germline V gene, CDR1 is SGHAT and CDR2 is FQNNGV. The CDR3 sequence is CASSLGAVYGYTF. In DNA, the CDR3 is TGTGCCAGCAGCTTAGGGGCAGTATATGGCTACACCTTC.

The V and J genes are TRBV7-2 and TRBJ2-1; 10 bases map to TRBD2. This CDR3 is 15 amino acids long. The trim removed 3 bases at V and 15 bases at J, leaving 14 bases unmatched. CDR1 and CDR2 (germline): SGHTA, FQGNSA. The CDR3 loop is CASSFQGTSAFPPFF. CDR3 sequence (DNA): TGTGCCAGCAGCTTCCAGGGGACTAGCGCTTTCCCGCCGTTCTTC.

The chain links TRBV19 to TRBJ1-2; 8 bases align to TRBD1. The CDR3 is 17 residues long. V gave up 6 bases and J gave up 0 bases; unmatched junction bases: 12. Germline lookup yields CDR1 LNHDA and CDR2 SQIVND (reference sequence). The CDR3 reads CASSVQGAWGTNYGYTF. The CDR3 DNA sequence: TGTGCCAGTAGCGTTCAGGGGGCGTGGGGAACTAACTATGGCTACACCTTC. Full variable domain (rest looked up from reference TRBV19 and TRBJ1-2): DGGITQSPKYLFRKEGQNVTLSCEQNLNHDAMYWYRQDPGQGLRLIYYSQIVNDFQKGDIAEGYSVSREKKESFPLTVTSAQKNPTAFYLCASSVQGAWGTNYGYTFGSGTRLTVV.

J is TRBJ2-5 and V is TRBV28; 7 bases agree with TRBD1. The CDR3 runs 13 residues. Germline V CDR1 and CDR2: MDHEN, SYDVKM. Trimming removed 6 bases from V and 2 bases from J; junction bases left unmatched: 3. CDR3 sequence (DNA): TGTGCCAGCAGGAAGGGACAGCAAGAGACCCAGTACTTC. It specifies CASRKGQQETQYF.

The chain carries TRBV4-1 and TRBJ2-3; 10 positions agree with TRBD1. Trimming at V came to 4 bases and at J to 4 bases, leaving 8 bases not matched to a gene. CDR1 is MGHRA, CDR2 YSYEKL, per germline. The CDR3 covers 16 residues. The CDR3 reads CASSRPTGGVADTQYF. The DNA for the CDR3 is TGCGCCAGCAGCCGCCCGACAGGGGGCGTCGCAGATACGCAGTATTTT.

This chain joins TRBV6-5 and TRBJ1-2; maybe TRBD1 (6 bases). The V end lost 4 bases, the J end lost 5 bases, and 14 bases lay between the germline ends. This CDR3 region has 14 residues. Germline values: CDR1 MNHEY, CDR2 SVGAGI. CDR3: CASSSPGGAYGYTF. The CDR3, as DNA: TGTGCCAGCAGTTCCCCGGGGGGCGCATATGGCTACACCTTC.

The V gene is TRBV19, the J gene TRBJ1-5; 8 bases align to TRBD1. Germline assignment: CDR1 LNHDA and CDR2 SQIVND (reference sequence). This CDR3 contains 13 residues. Losses at the gene ends were 8 bases for V and 7 bases for J; bases not matched to a gene: 7. CDR3 sequence: CASEDRAGQPQHF. For the CDR3, the DNA is TGTGCCAGTGAGGACAGGGCTGGCCAGCCCCAGCATTTT.

This clone was observed a handful of times. This chain connects TRBV5-1 to TRBJ1-1; a possible D gene is TRBD1 (6 bases). V lost 4 bases, J lost 1 base, and 11 bases lay in between. Germline CDR1 reads SGHRS; CDR2 reads YFSETQ. The CDR3 loop spans 14 amino acids. The CDR3 bases are TGCGCCAGCAGCGTGGACAGTCGGAACACTGAAGCTTTCTTT. Translated, it gives CASSVDSRNTEAFF.

The V gene is TRBV2, the J gene TRBJ2-5; D may be TRBD2 (5 bases). CDR1 and CDR2 (germline): SNHLY, FYNNEI. This CDR3 is 13 amino acids long. V was trimmed by 10 bases and J by 3 bases, leaving 15 bases between them. The CDR3 sequence is CAIMGGREETQYF. CDR3 DNA: TGTGCCATCATGGGCGGGCGGGAAGAGACCCAGTACTTC.

This clone was observed once. This chain uses TRBV6-6 with TRBJ2-7; tentatively, D is TRBD1 (6 bases). Germline V gene sequence: CDR1 MNHNY, CDR2 SVGAGI (reference sequence). This CDR3 comprises 13 residues. V was trimmed by 4 bases and J by 2 bases, leaving 9 bases between them. The CDR3 sequence is CASSSRTAYEQYF. In DNA form, the CDR3 reads TGTGCCAGCAGTTCCCGGACAGCCTACGAGCAGTACTTC.

The rearrangement joins TRBV2 to TRBJ2-3; perhaps TRBD2 as D (5 bases). CDR1 and CDR2 (germline): SNHLY, FYNNEI. The CDR3 covers 13 residues. V lost 7 bases, J lost 5 bases, and 13 bases lay in between. CDR3 in amino acids: CASMRTPGDTQYF. The CDR3 DNA follows: TGTGCCAGCATGCGGACTCCGGGAGATACGCAGTATTTT.

The chain is built from TRBV7-2 and TRBJ2-3, with D uncertain. The CDR3 has 12 residues. V shed 7 bases and J shed 1 base, with 6 bases lying between them. Per germline, CDR1 SGHTA and CDR2 FQGNSA. DNA of the CDR3: TGTGCCAGCACGCTAGGCACAGATACGCAGTATTTT. Its protein product is CASTLGTDTQYF.

The CDR3 loop is CASSLVPTGGFGNEQFF. DNA of the CDR3: TGTGCCAGCAGCTTGGTGCCGACAGGGGGTTTCGGCAATGAGCAGTTCTTC. J is TRBJ2-1 and V is TRBV5-4; TRBD1 matches at 9 bases. The CDR3 extends over 17 amino acids. Germline CDR1 reads SGHNT; CDR2 reads YYREEE (reference sequence). The trim removed 0 bases at V and 6 bases at J, leaving 10 bases unmatched.

This sequence joins TRBV5-1 and TRBJ1-3, with unresolved D. The CDR3 is made up of 13 amino acids. The V gene lost 1 base and the J gene lost 3 bases, with 5 bases spanning the gap. Germline V gene lookup returns CDR1 SGHRS and CDR2 YFSETQ. The CDR3 DNA follows: TGCGCCAGCAGCTTGCAGGTTGGAAACACCATATATTTT. Residues: CASSLQVGNTIYF.

About this clone: The junction shows a germline mismatch at one end, possibly a read error. The chain couples TRBV7-8 to TRBJ2-1, with 11 bases identical to TRBD2. Germline V gene lookup returns CDR1 SGHVS and CDR2 FQNEAQ. This CDR3 contains 15 residues. CDR3 nucleotide sequence: TGTGCCAGCAGCGTAGCGGGGGGGTATTACAATGAGCAGTTCTTC. Amino acids: CASSVAGGYYNEQFF. The full variable domain, completed using reference TRBV7-8 and TRBJ2-1, is GAGVSQSPRYKVAKRGQDVALRCDPISGHVSLFWYQQALGQGPEFLTYFQNEAQLDKSGLPSDRFFAERPEGSVSTLKIQRTQQEDSAVYLCASSVAGGYYNEQFFGPGTRLTVL.

CDR3 sequence reads: CASIRGYEQFF. The CDR3, as DNA: TGTGCCAGCATCAGGGGTTATGAGCAGTTCTTC. The chain uses TRBV6-5 and TRBJ2-1; possible D gene TRBD1, 6 bases. V dropped 7 bases and J dropped 8 bases, with 9 bases sitting between them. There are 11 residues in the CDR3. Germline CDR1 is MNHEY and CDR2 is SVGAGI.

J is TRBJ1-2 and V is TRBV9; a possible D gene is TRBD1 (6 bases). The CDR3 totals 13 residues. Germline V gives CDR1 SGDLS, CDR2 YYNGEE. Trimming left V 0 bases short and J 8 bases short, with 11 bases between. The CDR3 bases are TGTGCCAGCAGCGTAGGGCAGGGGCTGGGCTACACCTTC. It codes for CASSVGQGLGYTF.

The V and J genes are TRBV12-3 or TRBV12-4 and TRBJ1-1; D perhaps matches TRBD1 (6 bases). Between the trimmed V and J ends, which lost 5 bases and 0 bases, there was a span of 7 bases. CDR3 size: 13 residues. The CDR3 DNA is TGTGCCAGCAGTGGACAGCTGAACACTGAAGCTTTCTTT. Translating it yields CASSGQLNTEAFF.

The CDR3 spells CASSQGQGGEQFF. The CDR3 region has the DNA TGTGCCAGCAGCCAAGGGCAGGGCGGCGAGCAGTTCTTC. This chain uses TRBV14 with TRBJ2-1; a possible D gene is TRBD1 (5 bases). This CDR3 has 13 residues. Trimming stripped 1 base from V and 10 bases from J, with 11 bases between. The V gene's germline CDR1 is SGHDN and CDR2 FVKESK. Using reference TRBV14 and TRBJ2-1 for the parts outside the CDR3, the full variable domain is EAGVTQFPSHSVIEKGQTVTLRCDPISGHDNLYWYRRVMGKEIKFLLHFVKESKQDESGMPNNRFLAERTGGTYSTLKVQPAELEDSGVYFCASSQGQGGEQFFGPGTRLTVL.

The J gene is TRBJ1-6, the V gene TRBV29-1; tentative D call: TRBD1 (6 bases). The CDR3 is 13 amino acids. V lost 4 bases, J lost 8 bases, and 12 bases lay in between. Germline V gene lookup returns CDR1 SQVTM and CDR2 ANQGSEA. The DNA of the CDR3 is TGCAGCGTTGGGTTGGCAGGGGATTCACCCCTCCACTTT. It specifies CSVGLAGDSPLHF.

The V gene is TRBV18, the J gene TRBJ1-4; D is unresolved. The CDR3 spans 16 residues. The V end was cut by 1 base, the J end by 0 bases, with 9 bases between. The germline gives CDR1 KGHSH, CDR2 LQKENI. The CDR3 region has the DNA TGTGCCAGCTCACCACGGCTGTATGCAACTAATGAAAAACTGTTTTTT. Its translation: CASSPRLYATNEKLFF.

V and J are TRBV6-5 and TRBJ1-2, with D possibly matching TRBD1 (5 bases). The germline V and J ends were trimmed by 6 bases and 2 bases, with 10 bases remaining between them. This CDR3 comprises 13 residues. Germline V lookup: CDR1 MNHEY, CDR2 SVGAGI. The CDR3 is CASRSTENYGYTF. CDR3 bases: TGTGCCAGCAGATCGACAGAAAACTATGGCTACACCTTC.

V usage is TRBV5-1 and J usage is TRBJ2-3; possible D gene TRBD1, 5 bases. The CDR3 loop spans 14 amino acids. Germline V lookup: CDR1 SGHRS, CDR2 YFSETQ. V was trimmed by 1 base and J by 3 bases, leaving 9 bases between them. In nucleotides, the CDR3 is TGCGCCAGCAGCTTGCAGGGATTGACAGATACGCAGTATTTT. This codes for CASSLQGLTDTQYF.

This chain uses TRBV7-9 with TRBJ1-2, with D maybe TRBD1 (6 bases). Germline-derived CDR1 and CDR2 are SEHNR and FQNEAQ (reference sequence). The CDR3 totals 13 residues. Trimming took off 5 bases at V and 4 bases at J, with 11 bases between the two ends. As DNA, the CDR3 is TGTGCCAGCAGCCAGGACAGCTTCTATGGCTACACCTTC. This codes for CASSQDSFYGYTF.

This clone was found a few times. The rearrangement links TRBV7-5 to TRBJ1-5. TRBV7-5 is recorded as a pseudogene. There are 15 residues in the CDR3. This CDR3 is CARSFGENSNQPQHF. As DNA, the CDR3 is TGTGCCAGAAGCTTTGGAGAGAATAGCAATCAGCCCCAGCATTTT.

The chain employs TRBV7-2 and TRBJ1-2, with TRBD1 identical over 11 bases. This CDR3 has 13 amino acids. Germline CDR1 SGHTA, CDR2 FQGNSA. V shed 5 bases, J shed 7 bases, and the junction held 3 bases outside the gene matches. In nucleotides, the CDR3 is TGTGCCAGCAGCGGACAGGGGGCGTCTGGCTACACCTTC. Its translation: CASSGQGASGYTF. The full variable domain, in which reference TRBV7-2 and TRBJ1-2 provide the parts outside the CDR3, is GAGVSQSPSNKVTEKGKDVELRCDPISGHTALYWYRQSLGQGLEFLIYFQGNSAPDKSGLPSDRFSAERTGGSVSTLTIQRTQQEDSAVYLCASSGQGASGYTFGSGTRLTVV.

The V and J genes are TRBV4-1 and TRBJ1-4, with 10 bases matching TRBD1. The length of the CDR3 is 16 residues. Germline CDR1 MGHRA, CDR2 YSYEKL. The ends lost 5 bases at V and 0 bases at J; junction bases unmatched: 3. For the CDR3, the DNA is TGCGCCAGCAGCAAGACAGGGGGCGCAACTAATGAAAAACTGTTTTTT. Amino acids: CASSKTGGATNEKLFF.

The chain uses TRBV19 and TRBJ1-2; D might be TRBD1 (5 bases). This CDR3 spans 14 amino acids. Between the trimmed V and J ends, which lost 7 bases and 0 bases, there was a span of 12 bases. The germline V gene encodes CDR1 LNHDA and CDR2 SQIVND (reference sequence). The CDR3 DNA is TGTGCCAGTAAAATCGGACAAACTAACTATGGCTACACCTTC. It translates to CASKIGQTNYGYTF.

This rearrangement joins TRBV7-9 to TRBJ1-4; TRBD1 matches at 8 bases. The CDR3 has 14 amino acids. Germline V lookup: CDR1 SEHNR, CDR2 FQNEAQ (reference sequence). V trimming: 2 bases; J trimming: 10 bases; junction bases outside the gene matches: 6. CDR3 DNA sequence: TGTGCCAGCAGCTTAATAGGACAGGGAGGAAAACTGTTTTTT. Translation gives CASSLIGQGGKLFF.